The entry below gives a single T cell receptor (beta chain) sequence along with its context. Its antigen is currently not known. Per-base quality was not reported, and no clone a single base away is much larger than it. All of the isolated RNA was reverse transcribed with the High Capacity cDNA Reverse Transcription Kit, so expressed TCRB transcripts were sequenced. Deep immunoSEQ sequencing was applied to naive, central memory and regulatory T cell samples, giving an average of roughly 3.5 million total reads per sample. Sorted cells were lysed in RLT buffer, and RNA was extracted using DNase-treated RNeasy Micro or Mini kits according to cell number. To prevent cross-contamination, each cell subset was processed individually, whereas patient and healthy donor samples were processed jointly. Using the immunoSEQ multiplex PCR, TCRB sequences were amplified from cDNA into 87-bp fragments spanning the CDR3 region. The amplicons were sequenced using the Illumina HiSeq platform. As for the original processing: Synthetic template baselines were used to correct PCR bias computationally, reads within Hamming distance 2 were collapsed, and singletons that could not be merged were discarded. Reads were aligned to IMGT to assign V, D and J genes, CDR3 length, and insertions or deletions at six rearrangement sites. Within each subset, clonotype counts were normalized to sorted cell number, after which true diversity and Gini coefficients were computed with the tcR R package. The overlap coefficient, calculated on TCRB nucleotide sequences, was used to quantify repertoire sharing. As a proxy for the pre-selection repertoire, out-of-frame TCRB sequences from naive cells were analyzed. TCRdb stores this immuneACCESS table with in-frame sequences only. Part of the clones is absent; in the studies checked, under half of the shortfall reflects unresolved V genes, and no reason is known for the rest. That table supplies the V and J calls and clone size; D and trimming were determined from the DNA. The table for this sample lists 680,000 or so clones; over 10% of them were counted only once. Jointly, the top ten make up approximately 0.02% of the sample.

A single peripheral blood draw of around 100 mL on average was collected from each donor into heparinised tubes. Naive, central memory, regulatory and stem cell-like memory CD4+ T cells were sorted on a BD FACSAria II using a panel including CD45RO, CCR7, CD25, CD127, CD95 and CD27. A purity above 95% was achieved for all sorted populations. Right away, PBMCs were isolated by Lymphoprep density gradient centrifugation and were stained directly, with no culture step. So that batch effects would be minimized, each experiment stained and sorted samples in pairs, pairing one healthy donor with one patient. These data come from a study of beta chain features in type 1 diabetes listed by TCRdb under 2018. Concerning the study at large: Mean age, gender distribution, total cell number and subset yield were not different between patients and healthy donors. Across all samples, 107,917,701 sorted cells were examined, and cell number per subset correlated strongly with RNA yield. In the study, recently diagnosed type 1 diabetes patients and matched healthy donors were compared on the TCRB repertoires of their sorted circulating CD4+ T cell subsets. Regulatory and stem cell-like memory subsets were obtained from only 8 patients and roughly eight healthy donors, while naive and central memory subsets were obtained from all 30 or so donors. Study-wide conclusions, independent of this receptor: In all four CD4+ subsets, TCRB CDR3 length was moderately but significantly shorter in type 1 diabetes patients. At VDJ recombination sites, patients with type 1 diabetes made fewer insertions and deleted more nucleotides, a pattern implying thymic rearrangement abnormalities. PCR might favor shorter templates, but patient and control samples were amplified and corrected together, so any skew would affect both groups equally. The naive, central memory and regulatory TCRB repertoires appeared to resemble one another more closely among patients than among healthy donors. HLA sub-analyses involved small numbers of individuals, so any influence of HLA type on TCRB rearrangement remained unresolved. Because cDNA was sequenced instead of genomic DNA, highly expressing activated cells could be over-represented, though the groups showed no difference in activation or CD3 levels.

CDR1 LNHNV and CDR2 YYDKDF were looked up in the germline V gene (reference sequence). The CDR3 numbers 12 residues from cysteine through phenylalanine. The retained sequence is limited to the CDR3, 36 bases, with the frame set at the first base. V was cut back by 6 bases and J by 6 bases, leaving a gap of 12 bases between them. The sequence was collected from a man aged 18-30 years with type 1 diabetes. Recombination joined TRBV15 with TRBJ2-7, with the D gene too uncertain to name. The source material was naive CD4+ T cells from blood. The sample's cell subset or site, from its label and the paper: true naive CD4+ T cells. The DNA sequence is TGTGCCACCAGTATAGGGATCGGCGAGCAGTACTTC. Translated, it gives CATSIGIGEQYF.